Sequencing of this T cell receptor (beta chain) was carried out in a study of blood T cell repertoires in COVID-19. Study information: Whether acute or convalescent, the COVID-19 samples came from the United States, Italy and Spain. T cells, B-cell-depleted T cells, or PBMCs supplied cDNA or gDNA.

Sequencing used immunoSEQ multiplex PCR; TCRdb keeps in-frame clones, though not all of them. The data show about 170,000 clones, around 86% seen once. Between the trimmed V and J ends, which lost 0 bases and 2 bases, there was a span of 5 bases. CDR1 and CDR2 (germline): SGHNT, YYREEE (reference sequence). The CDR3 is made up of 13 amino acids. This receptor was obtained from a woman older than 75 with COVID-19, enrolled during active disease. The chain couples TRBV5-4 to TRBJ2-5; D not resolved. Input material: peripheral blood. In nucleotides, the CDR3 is TGTGCCAGCAGCTTGGTAATGCAAGAGACCCAGTACTTC. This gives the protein CASSLVMQETQYF.